The clone carrying this T cell receptor (beta chain) was seen only a few times. Antigen unknown. The read ends 3 residues early relative to the CDR3; the germline J gene fills the gap. This entry is derived from a study of T cell clonality in common variable immunodeficiency. Findings and caveats of the study: CVID subjects showed higher TCRbeta clonality than healthy controls.

Blood samples were heparinized, roughly 5 to 9 ml per donor. Sequencing input was equivalent genomic DNA from CVID and controls. Clones were read by immunoSEQ multiplex PCR, and TCRdb kept only the in-frame ones, dropping some. The specimen gives approximately 56,000 clones without singletons; the ten biggest hold approximately 1.9%. This CDR3 contains 13 residues. Per the germline V gene, CDR1 is LNHDA and CDR2 is SQIVND (reference sequence). The chain has TRBV19 and TRBJ1-2, with D tentatively TRBD1 (6 bases). The specimen was peripheral blood mononuclear cells. The sequence derives from a person aged 18 to 70 in good health. CDR3 DNA (partial): TGTGCCAGTAGTAGCGGGGGGGCCGACGAC. This gives the protein CASSSGGADD. The entire CDR3 reads CASSSGGADDYTF. The complete variable domain, with remaining parts taken from reference TRBV19 and TRBJ1-2, reads DGGITQSPKYLFRKEGQNVTLSCEQNLNHDAMYWYRQDPGQGLRLIYYSQIVNDFQKGDIAEGYSVSREKKESFPLTVTSAQKNPTAFYLCASSSGGADDYTFGSGTRLTVV.